This TCR beta chain was captured by sequencing in a study of T-cell reconstitution after alpha-beta-depleted transplantation in children. Findings and caveats of the study: Several hundred expanded graft clones reportedly gave rise to the alpha-beta T cells present about two months after transplant. Most T-cell counts and diversity one year after the transplant came from T cells that were newly produced. For some patients, TCRbeta diversity was high at day 60 because of recipient T cells and thymic progenitors that survived.

This clonotype was found a few times. Its antigen is currently unknown. In germline, CDR1 is DFQATT, CDR2 SNEGSKA (reference sequence). This CDR3 is built from 14 residues. V was cut by 4 bases and J by 4 bases, with 16 bases left in between. Library preparation (for TCRbeta) was performed with unique molecular identifiers. MiXCR was run by TCRdb on the PCR reads, yielding one entry per CDR3 protein. The repertoire holds just over 950,000 distinct CDR3 sequences, with roughly 29% as singletons. The source was PBMCs, mostly from graft donor cells, collected 360 days after TCRalphabeta/CD19-depleted stem cell transplant. The receptor was derived from a boy under two years old who had a stem cell transplant for SCID, so the T cells may come from the graft donor. V and J are TRBV20-1 and TRBJ1-2; TRBD1 might be the D (6 bases). The DNA of the CDR3 is TGCAGTGCTATTTTGAGGGGGAAGACCTATGGCTACACCTTC. Translating gives CSAILRGKTYGYTF.